Below, 15 T cell receptor beta chains from the same sample are listed, as sequenced in a study of shared clonotypes between healthy human individuals. CD45RO-negative, CCR7-positively selected cells formed the naive CD8 fraction, excluding terminally differentiated effector memory CD45RA+ cells. Sequenced by immunoSEQ multiplex PCR; TCRdb stores in-frame clones only, minus some. This sample has around 2.1 million clones, with more than 85% found just once. Sequenced material: naive CD8+ T cells from PBMCs. These receptor sequences come from a man aged 18 to 35 in good health. Some clones in this sample may be carry-over from other donors' samples.

This chain connects TRBV5-4 to TRBJ2-3, with D perhaps TRBD1 (6 bases). V was shortened by 3 bases and J by 3 bases, with 14 bases between the two germline ends. CDR1 is SGHNT, CDR2 YYREEE, per germline (reference sequence). The CDR3 is 15 residues long. This chain's CDR3 is CASSSYRDITDTQYF. CDR3 coding DNA: TGTGCCAGCAGCTCTTACAGGGATATAACAGATACGCAGTATTTT.

The V gene is TRBV5-6, the J gene TRBJ2-4, with D possibly matching TRBD1 (6 bases). This CDR3 has 13 residues. Germline V lookup: CDR1 SGHDT, CDR2 YYEEEE. V was trimmed by 5 bases and J by 8 bases, leaving 14 bases between them. In DNA form, the CDR3 reads TGTGCCAGCAGAATCGCCGAGGGGGACATTCAGTACTTC. Protein: CASRIAEGDIQYF.

The chain carries TRBV13 and TRBJ1-2; possible D gene TRBD1, 5 bases. The CDR3 consists of 13 residues. Trimming took off 3 bases at V and 7 bases at J, with 12 bases between the two ends. Germline-derived CDR1 and CDR2 are PRHDT and FYEKMQ (reference sequence). The CDR3 reads CASSFIRVRGYTF. The CDR3 coding sequence is TGTGCCAGCAGCTTTATCAGGGTTCGTGGCTACACCTTC.

The chain carries TRBV28 and TRBJ1-1; unclear D gene. The CDR3 covers 13 residues. The V end was cut by 5 bases, the J end by 12 bases, with 19 bases between. Germline values: CDR1 MDHEN, CDR2 SYDVKM. CDR3 bases: TGTGCCAGCAGTCTAGCCGTCATGTCCGGAACTTTCTTT. It encodes CASSLAVMSGTFF. Based on the CDR3 plus reference TRBV28 and TRBJ1-1, the full variable domain is DVKVTQSSRYLVKRTGEKVFLECVQDMDHENMFWYRQDPGLGLRLIYFSYDVKMKEKGDIPEGYSVSREKKERFSLILESASTNQTSMYLCASSLAVMSGTFFGQGTRLTVV.

The V gene is TRBV19, the J gene TRBJ1-4; D might be TRBD1 (5 bases). This CDR3 spans 15 amino acids. Germline V gives CDR1 LNHDA, CDR2 SQIVND (reference sequence). The V end lost 3 bases, the J end lost 6 bases, and 14 bases lay between the germline ends. CDR3 in DNA: TGTGCCAGTAGTATCCCAGGGAAATTGGATGAAAAACTGTTTTTT. Translating gives CASSIPGKLDEKLFF.

This sequence joins TRBV7-9 and TRBJ2-1; D call uncertain. The CDR3 loop spans 13 amino acids. Germline CDR1 SEHNR, CDR2 FQNEAQ (reference sequence). V gave up 1 base and J gave up 5 bases, with 6 bases separating them. In nucleotides, the CDR3 is TGTGCCAGCAGCTTAGTAGAGAACAATGAGCAGTTCTTC. Protein sequence: CASSLVENNEQFF.

V gene TRBV7-2 combines with J gene TRBJ2-5, with TRBD2 matching 11 bases. Per germline, CDR1 SGHTA and CDR2 FQGNSA. The CDR3 is 19 amino acids. V gave up 4 bases and J gave up 2 bases; unmatched junction bases: 15. This chain's CDR3 is CASSSPVGLAGGEQETQYF. The CDR3 nucleotides read TGTGCCAGCAGCTCCCCGGTCGGGCTAGCGGGAGGAGAACAAGAGACCCAGTACTTC.

The chain is built from TRBV19 and TRBJ1-2; 8 bases map to TRBD1. The ends lost 5 bases at V and 4 bases at J; junction bases unmatched: 6. CDR1 and CDR2 from the germline V gene are LNHDA and SQIVND (reference sequence). This CDR3 spans 14 amino acids. CDR3 loop: CASSFGQGSYGYTF. CDR3 in DNA: TGTGCCAGTAGTTTTGGACAGGGATCCTATGGCTACACCTTC.

V and J are TRBV15 and TRBJ2-7, with 12 bases fitting TRBD2. V dropped 5 bases and J dropped 7; count of bases not matched to a gene: 9. Germline CDR1 reads LNHNV; CDR2 reads YYDKDF (reference sequence). This CDR3 has 15 residues. The CDR3 loop reads CATSLTSGSVGEQYF. In DNA form, the CDR3 reads TGTGCCACCAGCCTGACTAGCGGGAGCGTCGGAGAGCAGTACTTC.

This clone has at least ten counts. The chain has TRBV6-1 and TRBJ2-5; TRBD2 agrees at 12 bases. V lost 2 bases and J lost 4; bases outside the gene matches: 2. Looked up from germline, CDR1 is MNHNS and CDR2 is SASEGT. The CDR3 runs 15 residues. CDR3 DNA sequence: TGTGCCAGCAGTGAACTAGCGGGAGGGCTAGAGACCCAGTACTTC. Translation gives CASSELAGGLETQYF.

The rearrangement links TRBV27 to TRBJ2-1; D remains unclear. Looked up from germline, CDR1 is MNHEY and CDR2 is SMNVEV (reference sequence). Trimming took off 3 bases at V and 0 bases at J, with 12 bases between the two ends. The length of the CDR3 is 16 residues. The CDR3 sequence is CASSLGTVGSYNEQFF. Here the CDR3 DNA reads TGTGCCAGCAGTTTGGGAACAGTTGGCTCCTACAATGAGCAGTTCTTC.

The rearrangement links TRBV29-1 to TRBJ2-1; 12 nucleotides align to TRBD1. The V and J ends lost 2 bases and 4 bases, in that order; junction bases with no gene match: 6. Germline CDR1 reads SQVTM; CDR2 reads ANQGSEA. This CDR3 region has 16 residues. The CDR3 DNA is TGCAGCGTTGAACCCCGGGGACAGGGGGCTTACAATGAGCAGTTCTTC. It encodes CSVEPRGQGAYNEQFF.

The chain is built from TRBV7-8 and TRBJ2-1; D possibly matches TRBD1 or TRBD2 (5 bases each). Trimming took 5 bases from V and 0 from J, leaving 11 bases between them. The CDR3 has 15 amino acids. Per germline, CDR1 SGHVS and CDR2 FQNEAQ. CDR3 DNA: TGTGCCAGCAGCGCCGGGACGACCTCCTACAATGAGCAGTTCTTC. Translating it yields CASSAGTTSYNEQFF.

The chain carries TRBV29-1 and TRBJ1-1; possible D gene TRBD1, 6 bases. This CDR3 is 13 amino acids long. The germline V and J ends were trimmed by 5 bases and 6 bases, with 16 bases remaining between them. The germline V gene encodes CDR1 SQVTM and CDR2 ANQGSEA. CDR3 in amino acids: CSVPPRAGAEAFF. CDR3 in DNA: TGCAGCGTTCCCCCGAGGGCAGGGGCTGAAGCTTTCTTT.

This chain links TRBV27 with TRBJ2-1; 7 bases are a match to TRBD1. Germline CDR1 reads MNHEY; CDR2 reads SMNVEV (reference sequence). This CDR3 spans 14 amino acids. V trimming: 5 bases; J trimming: 8 bases; junction bases outside the gene matches: 9. CDR3 DNA sequence: TGTGCCAGCAGTCCCCGACAGGGATTCGATGAGCAGTTCTTC. Amino acid sequence: CASSPRQGFDEQFF.